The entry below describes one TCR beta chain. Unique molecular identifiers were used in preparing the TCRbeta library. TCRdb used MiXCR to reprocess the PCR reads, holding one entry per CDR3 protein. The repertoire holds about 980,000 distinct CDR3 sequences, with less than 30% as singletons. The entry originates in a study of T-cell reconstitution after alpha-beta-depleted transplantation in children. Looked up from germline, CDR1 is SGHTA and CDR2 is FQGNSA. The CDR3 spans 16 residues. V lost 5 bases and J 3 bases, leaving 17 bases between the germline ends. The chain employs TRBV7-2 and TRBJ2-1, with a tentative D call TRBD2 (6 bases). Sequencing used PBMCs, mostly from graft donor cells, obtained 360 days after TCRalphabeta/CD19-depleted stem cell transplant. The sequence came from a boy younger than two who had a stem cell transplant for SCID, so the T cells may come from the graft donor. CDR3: CASSSQLRGLYNEQFF. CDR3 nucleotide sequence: TGTGCCAGCAGCAGCCAGTTGAGGGGACTCTACAATGAGCAGTTCTTC.